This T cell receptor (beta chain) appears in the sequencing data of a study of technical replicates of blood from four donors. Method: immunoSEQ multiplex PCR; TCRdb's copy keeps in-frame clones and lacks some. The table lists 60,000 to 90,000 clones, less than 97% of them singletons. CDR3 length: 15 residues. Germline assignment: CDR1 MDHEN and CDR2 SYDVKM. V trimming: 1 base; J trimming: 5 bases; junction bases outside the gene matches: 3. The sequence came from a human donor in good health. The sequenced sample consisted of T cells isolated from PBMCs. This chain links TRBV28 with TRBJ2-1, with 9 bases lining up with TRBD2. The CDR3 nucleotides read TGTGCCAGCAGTTTATACAGCGGGAGGAACAATGAGCAGTTCTTC. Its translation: CASSLYSGRNNEQFF. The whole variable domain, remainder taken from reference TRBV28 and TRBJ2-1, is DVKVTQSSRYLVKRTGEKVFLECVQDMDHENMFWYRQDPGLGLRLIYFSYDVKMKEKGDIPEGYSVSREKKERFSLILESASTNQTSMYLCASSLYSGRNNEQFFGPGTRLTVL.